This TCR beta chain was profiled in a study of ipilimumab plus nivolumab after autologous stem cell transplantation. Regarding the study as a whole: TCR repertoire, Treg phenotype and gut microbiota reportedly support more study of this approach.

Profiled with immunoSEQ multiplex PCR; TCRdb holds only in-frame clones, not every one. The sample lists around 45,000 clones; nearly 90% were seen once. Comment on this clone: Its antigen is undetermined.

V was pared by 0 bases and J by 2 bases, with 4 bases between. From germline, CDR1 is GTSNPN and CDR2 SVGIG (reference sequence). CDR3 length: 12 residues. Sequenced here: PBMCs, sampled in a trial of ipilimumab plus nivolumab as post-transplant consolidation. The clonotype originates from a male donor with multiple myeloma. The V gene is TRBV30, the J gene TRBJ1-2; no definite D call. CDR3 protein: CAWSVANYGYTF. The DNA of the CDR3 is TGTGCCTGGAGTGTTGCGAACTATGGCTACACCTTC. The full variable domain, with the rest looked up from reference TRBV30 and TRBJ1-2, is SQTIHQWPATLVQPVGSPLSLECTVEGTSNPNLYWYRQAAGRGLQLLFYSVGIGQISSEVPQNLSASRPQDRQFILSSKKLLLSDSGFYLCAWSVANYGYTFGSGTRLTVV.